This entry features one TCR beta chain sequence. Its antigen is currently unknown. This sample stems from a study of CD8 T cells in acute hepatitis C reinfection. The time point was: naive CD8 control sorted from an acute-time-point sample. Donors were people who inject drugs, followed every 3 months. The data were produced by immunoSEQ multiplex PCR, yet TCRdb's version contains in-frame clones alone and is incomplete. This table has fewer than 40,000 clones, approximately 85% appearing once. The study's findings and limits: Thirteen public clonotypes were found regardless of outcome. NS3-1073 specific repertoires were highly diverse across all groups. TRBV04 and TRBV06 were preferentially used in all groups, not explained by naive pool overrepresentation.

The CDR3 length is 13 residues. Germline assignment: CDR1 LNHDA and CDR2 SQIVND (reference sequence). V was clipped by 0 bases and J by 5 bases, with 7 bases between them. The chain links TRBV19 to TRBJ2-5; D is uncertain. Sequencing used naive CD8+ T cells from PBMCs. This receptor was taken from a woman younger than 30 who spontaneously cleared hepatitis C infection. This CDR3 is CASSIDGWETQYF. The CDR3 DNA reads as TGTGCCAGTAGTATAGATGGATGGGAGACCCAGTACTTC.